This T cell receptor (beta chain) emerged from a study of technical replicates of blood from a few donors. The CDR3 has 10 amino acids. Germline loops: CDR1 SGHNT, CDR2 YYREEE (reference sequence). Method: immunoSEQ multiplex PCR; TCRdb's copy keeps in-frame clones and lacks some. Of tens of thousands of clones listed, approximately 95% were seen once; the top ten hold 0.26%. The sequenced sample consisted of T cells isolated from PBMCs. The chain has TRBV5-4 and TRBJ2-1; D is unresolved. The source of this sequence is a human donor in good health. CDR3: CVLGGDEQFF. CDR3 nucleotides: TGTGTCCTTGGCGGCGATGAGCAGTTCTTC.